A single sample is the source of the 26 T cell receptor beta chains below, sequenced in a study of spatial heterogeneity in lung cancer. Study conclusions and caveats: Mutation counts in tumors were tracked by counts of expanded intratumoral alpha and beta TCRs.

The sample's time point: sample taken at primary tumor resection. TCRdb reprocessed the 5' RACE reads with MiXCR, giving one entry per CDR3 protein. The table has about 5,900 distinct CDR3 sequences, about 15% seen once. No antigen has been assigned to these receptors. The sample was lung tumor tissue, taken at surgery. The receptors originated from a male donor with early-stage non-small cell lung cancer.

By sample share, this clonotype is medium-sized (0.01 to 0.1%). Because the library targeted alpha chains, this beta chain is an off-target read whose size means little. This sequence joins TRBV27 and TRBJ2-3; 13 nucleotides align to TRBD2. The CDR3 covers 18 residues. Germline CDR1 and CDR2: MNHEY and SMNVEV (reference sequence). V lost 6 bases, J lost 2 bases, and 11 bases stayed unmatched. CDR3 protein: CASSPKGGLAGHTDTQYF. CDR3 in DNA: TGTGCCAGCAGCCCTAAGGGGGGACTAGCGGGGCACACAGATACGCAGTATTTT.

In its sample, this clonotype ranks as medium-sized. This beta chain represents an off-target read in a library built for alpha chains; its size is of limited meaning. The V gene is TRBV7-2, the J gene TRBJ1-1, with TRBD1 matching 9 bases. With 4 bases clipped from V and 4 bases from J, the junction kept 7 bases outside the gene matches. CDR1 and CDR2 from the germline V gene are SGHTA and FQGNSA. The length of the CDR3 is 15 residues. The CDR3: CASSSGQGSGTEAFF. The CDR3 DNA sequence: TGTGCCAGCAGCTCCGGACAGGGGTCGGGCACTGAAGCTTTCTTT. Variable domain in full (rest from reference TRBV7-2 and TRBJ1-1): GAGVSQSPSNKVTEKGKDVELRCDPISGHTALYWYRQSLGQGLEFLIYFQGNSAPDKSGLPSDRFSAERTGGSVSTLTIQRTQQEDSAVYLCASSSGQGSGTEAFFGQGTRLTVV.

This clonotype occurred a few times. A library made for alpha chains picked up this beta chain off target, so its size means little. In DNA form, the CDR3 reads TGTGCCAGCAGCTTAAACAGGGGGGGCGAGACCCAGTACTTC. It codes for CASSLNRGGETQYF. The rearrangement links TRBV7-2 to TRBJ2-5; the D gene is possibly TRBD1 (8 bases). CDR1 and CDR2 from the germline V gene are SGHTA and FQGNSA. This CDR3 region has 14 residues. V lost 2 bases and J lost 5, with 12 bases in between. Full variable domain (outside the CDR3, taken from reference TRBV7-2 and TRBJ2-5): GAGVSQSPSNKVTEKGKDVELRCDPISGHTALYWYRQSLGQGLEFLIYFQGNSAPDKSGLPSDRFSAERTGGSVSTLTIQRTQQEDSAVYLCASSLNRGGETQYFGPGTRLLVL.

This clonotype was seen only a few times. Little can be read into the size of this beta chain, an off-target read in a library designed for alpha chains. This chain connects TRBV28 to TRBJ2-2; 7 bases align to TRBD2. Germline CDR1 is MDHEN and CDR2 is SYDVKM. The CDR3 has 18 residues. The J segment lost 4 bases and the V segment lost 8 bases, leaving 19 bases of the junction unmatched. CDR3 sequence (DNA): TGTGCCAGCGGGACCTCCTCCCTTGGCGGCGGGGGCACCGGGGAGCTGTTTTTT. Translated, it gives CASGTSSLGGGGTGELFF.

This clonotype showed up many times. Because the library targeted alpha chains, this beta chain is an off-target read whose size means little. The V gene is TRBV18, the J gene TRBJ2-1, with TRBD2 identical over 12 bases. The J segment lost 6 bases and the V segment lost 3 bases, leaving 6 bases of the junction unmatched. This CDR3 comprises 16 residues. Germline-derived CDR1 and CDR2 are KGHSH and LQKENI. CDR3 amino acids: CASSPNLAGGSNEQFF. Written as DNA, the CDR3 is TGTGCCAGCTCACCCAATCTAGCGGGAGGGTCCAATGAGCAGTTCTTC.

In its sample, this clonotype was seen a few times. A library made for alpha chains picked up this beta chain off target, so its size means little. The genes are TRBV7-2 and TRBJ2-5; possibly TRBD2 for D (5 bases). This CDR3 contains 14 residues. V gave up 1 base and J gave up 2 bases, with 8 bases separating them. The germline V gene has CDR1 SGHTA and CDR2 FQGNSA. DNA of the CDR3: TGTGCCAGCAGCTTAGGGACTGATCAAGAGACCCAGTACTTC. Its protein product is CASSLGTDQETQYF. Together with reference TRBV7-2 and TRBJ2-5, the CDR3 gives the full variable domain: GAGVSQSPSNKVTEKGKDVELRCDPISGHTALYWYRQSLGQGLEFLIYFQGNSAPDKSGLPSDRFSAERTGGSVSTLTIQRTQQEDSAVYLCASSLGTDQETQYFGPGTRLLVL.

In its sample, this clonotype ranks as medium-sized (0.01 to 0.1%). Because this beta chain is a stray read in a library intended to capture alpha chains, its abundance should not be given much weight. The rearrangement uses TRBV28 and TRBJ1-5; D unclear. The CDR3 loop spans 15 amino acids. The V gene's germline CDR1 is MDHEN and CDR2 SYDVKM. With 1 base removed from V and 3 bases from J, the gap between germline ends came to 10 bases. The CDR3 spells CASSLFSPDNQPQHF. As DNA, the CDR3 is TGTGCCAGCAGTTTATTTAGTCCGGACAATCAGCCCCAGCATTTT.

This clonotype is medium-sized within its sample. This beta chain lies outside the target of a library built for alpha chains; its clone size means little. CDR3 nucleotides: TGTGCCAGCAGCGGGACAGGGACTTCAGGCAATGAGCAGTTCTTC. This translates into CASSGTGTSGNEQFF. The chain joins TRBV11-2 to TRBJ2-1, with 9 bases that match TRBD1. V shed 5 bases and J 6 bases; nucleotides not matched to a gene: 8. Germline loops: CDR1 SGHAT, CDR2 FQNNGV. CDR3 length: 15 residues. Looking up the rest from reference TRBV11-2 and TRBJ2-1 gives the full variable domain: EAGVAQSPRYKIIEKRQSVAFWCNPISGHATLYWYQQILGQGPKLLIQFQNNGVVDDSQLPKDRFSAERLKGVDSTLKIQPAKLEDSAVYLCASSGTGTSGNEQFFGPGTRLTVL.

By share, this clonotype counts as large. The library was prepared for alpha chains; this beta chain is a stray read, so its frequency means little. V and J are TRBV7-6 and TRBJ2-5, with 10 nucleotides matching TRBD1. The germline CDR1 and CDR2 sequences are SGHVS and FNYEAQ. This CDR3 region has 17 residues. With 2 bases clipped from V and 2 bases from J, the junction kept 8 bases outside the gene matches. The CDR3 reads CASSLFVRGQGQETQYF. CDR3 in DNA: TGTGCCAGCAGCTTATTCGTCAGGGGACAGGGGCAAGAGACCCAGTACTTC.

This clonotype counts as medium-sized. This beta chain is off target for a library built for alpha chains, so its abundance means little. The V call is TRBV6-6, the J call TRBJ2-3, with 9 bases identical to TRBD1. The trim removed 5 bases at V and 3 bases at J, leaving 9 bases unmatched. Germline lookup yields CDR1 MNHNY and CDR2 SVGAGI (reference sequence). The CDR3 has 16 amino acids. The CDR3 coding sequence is TGTGCCAGCAGTCGCCCTAACAGGGGGCGGACAGATACGCAGTATTTT. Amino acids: CASSRPNRGRTDTQYF.

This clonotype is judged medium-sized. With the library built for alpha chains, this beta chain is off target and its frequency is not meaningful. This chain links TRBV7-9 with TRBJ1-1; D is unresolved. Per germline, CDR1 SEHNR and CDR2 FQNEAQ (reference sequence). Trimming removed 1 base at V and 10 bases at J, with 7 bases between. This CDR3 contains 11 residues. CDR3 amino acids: CASSLEERAFF. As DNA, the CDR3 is TGTGCCAGCAGCTTAGAGGAGAGAGCTTTCTTT.

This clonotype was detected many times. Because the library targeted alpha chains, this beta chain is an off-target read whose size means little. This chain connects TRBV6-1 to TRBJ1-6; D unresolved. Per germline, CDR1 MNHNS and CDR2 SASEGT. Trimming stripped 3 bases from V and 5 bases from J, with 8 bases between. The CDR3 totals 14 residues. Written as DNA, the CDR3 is TGTGCCAGCAGTGAGAACGCTGATAATTCACCCCTCCACTTT. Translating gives CASSENADNSPLHF.

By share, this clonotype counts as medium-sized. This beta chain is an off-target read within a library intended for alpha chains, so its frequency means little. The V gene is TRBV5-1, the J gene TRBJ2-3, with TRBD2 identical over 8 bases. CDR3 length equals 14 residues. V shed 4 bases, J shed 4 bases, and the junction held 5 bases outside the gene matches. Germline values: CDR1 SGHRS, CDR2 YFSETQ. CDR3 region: CASSPGLAPDTQYF. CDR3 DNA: TGCGCCAGCAGCCCCGGACTAGCTCCAGATACGCAGTATTTT. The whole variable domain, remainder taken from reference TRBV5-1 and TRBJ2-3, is KAGVTQTPRYLIKTRGQQVTLSCSPISGHRSVSWYQQTPGQGLQFLFEYFSETQRNKGNFPGRFSGRQFSNSRSEMNVSTLELGDSALYLCASSPGLAPDTQYFGPGTRLTVL.

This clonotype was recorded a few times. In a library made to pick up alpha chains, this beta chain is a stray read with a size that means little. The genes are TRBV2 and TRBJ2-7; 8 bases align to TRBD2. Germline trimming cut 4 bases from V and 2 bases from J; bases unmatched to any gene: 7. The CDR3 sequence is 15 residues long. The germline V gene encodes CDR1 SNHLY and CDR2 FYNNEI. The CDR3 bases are TGTGCCAGCAGTGGCCCTTTAGCGGGGACCTACGAGCAGTACTTC. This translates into CASSGPLAGTYEQYF.

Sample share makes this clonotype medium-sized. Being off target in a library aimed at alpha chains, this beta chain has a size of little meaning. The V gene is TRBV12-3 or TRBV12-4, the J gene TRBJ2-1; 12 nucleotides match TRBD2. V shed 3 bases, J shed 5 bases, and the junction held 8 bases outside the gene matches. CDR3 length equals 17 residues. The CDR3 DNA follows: TGTGCCAGCAGTTTCCCCCTAAGACTAGCGGGAGACAATGAGCAGTTCTTC. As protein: CASSFPLRLAGDNEQFF.

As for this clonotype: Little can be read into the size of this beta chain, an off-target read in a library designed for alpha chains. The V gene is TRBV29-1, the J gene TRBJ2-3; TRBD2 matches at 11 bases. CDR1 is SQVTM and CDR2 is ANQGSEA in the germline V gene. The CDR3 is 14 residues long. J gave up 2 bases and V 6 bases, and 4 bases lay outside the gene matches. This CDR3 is CSVKGLADTDTQYF. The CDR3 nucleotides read TGCAGCGTCAAGGGACTAGCGGACACAGATACGCAGTATTTT.

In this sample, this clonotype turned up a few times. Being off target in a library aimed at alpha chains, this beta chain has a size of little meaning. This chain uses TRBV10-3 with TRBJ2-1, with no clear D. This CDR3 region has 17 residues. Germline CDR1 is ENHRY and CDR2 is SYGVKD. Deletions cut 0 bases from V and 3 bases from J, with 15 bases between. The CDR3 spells CAISESDGSSFYNEQFF. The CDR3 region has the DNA TGTGCCATCAGTGAGTCCGATGGTAGCAGCTTCTACAATGAGCAGTTCTTC.

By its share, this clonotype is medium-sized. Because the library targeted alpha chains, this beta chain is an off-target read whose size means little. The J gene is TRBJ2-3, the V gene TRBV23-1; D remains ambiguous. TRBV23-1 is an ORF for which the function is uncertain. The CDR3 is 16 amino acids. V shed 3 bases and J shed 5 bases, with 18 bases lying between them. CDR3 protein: CASSHPQPLPLDTQYF. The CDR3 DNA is TGCGCCAGCAGTCACCCCCAGCCGTTACCTCTAGATACGCAGTATTTT.

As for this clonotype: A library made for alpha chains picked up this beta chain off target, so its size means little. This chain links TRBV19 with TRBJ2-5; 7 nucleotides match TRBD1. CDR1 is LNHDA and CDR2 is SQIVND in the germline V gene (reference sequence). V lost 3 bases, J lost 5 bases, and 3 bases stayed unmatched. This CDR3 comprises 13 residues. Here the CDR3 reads CASSIRDSETQYF. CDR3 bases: TGTGCCAGTAGTATCCGGGACAGTGAGACCCAGTACTTC. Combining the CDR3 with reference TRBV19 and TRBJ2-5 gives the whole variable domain DGGITQSPKYLFRKEGQNVTLSCEQNLNHDAMYWYRQDPGQGLRLIYYSQIVNDFQKGDIAEGYSVSREKKESFPLTVTSAQKNPTAFYLCASSIRDSETQYFGPGTRLLVL.

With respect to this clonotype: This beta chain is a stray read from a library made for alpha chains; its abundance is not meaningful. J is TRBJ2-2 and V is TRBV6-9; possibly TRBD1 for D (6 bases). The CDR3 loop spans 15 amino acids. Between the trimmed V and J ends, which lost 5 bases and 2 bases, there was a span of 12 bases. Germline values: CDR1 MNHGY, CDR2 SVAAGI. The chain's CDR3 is CASSIEQGNTGELFF. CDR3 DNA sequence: TGTGCCAGCAGTATCGAACAGGGCAACACCGGGGAGCTGTTTTTT.

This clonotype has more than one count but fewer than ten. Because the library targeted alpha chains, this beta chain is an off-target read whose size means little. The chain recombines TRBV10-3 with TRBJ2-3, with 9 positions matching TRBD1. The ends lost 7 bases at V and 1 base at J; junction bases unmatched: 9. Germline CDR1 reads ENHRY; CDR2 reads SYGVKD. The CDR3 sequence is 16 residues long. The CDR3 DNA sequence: TGTGCCATCACCTTGGACAGGGGCGGAGGCACAGATACGCAGTATTTT. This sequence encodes CAITLDRGGGTDTQYF.

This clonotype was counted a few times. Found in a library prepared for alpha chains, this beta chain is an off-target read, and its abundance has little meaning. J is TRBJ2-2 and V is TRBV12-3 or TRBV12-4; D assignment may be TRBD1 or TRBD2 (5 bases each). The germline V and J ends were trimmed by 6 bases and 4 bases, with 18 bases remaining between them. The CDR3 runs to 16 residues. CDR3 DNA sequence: TGTGCCAGCAGCGCATCCGGGACCTTTGGCACCGGGGAGCTGTTTTTT. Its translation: CASSASGTFGTGELFF.

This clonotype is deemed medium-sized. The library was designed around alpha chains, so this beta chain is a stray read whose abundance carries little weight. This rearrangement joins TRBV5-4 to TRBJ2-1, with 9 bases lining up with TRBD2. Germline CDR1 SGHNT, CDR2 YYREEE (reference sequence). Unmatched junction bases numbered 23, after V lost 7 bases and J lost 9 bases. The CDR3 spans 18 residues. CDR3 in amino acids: CASPGGLASDPRGGEQFF. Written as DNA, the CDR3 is TGTGCCAGCCCAGGGGGGCTGGCTAGCGATCCGCGGGGGGGTGAGCAGTTCTTC.

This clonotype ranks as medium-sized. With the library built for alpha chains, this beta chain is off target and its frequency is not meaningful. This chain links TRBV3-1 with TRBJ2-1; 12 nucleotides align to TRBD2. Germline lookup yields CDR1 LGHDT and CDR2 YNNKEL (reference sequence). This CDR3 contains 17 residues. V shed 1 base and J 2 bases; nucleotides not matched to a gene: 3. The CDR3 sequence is CASSQVPSGGAYNEQFF. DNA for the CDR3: TGTGCCAGCAGCCAAGTACCTAGCGGGGGGGCCTACAATGAGCAGTTCTTC.

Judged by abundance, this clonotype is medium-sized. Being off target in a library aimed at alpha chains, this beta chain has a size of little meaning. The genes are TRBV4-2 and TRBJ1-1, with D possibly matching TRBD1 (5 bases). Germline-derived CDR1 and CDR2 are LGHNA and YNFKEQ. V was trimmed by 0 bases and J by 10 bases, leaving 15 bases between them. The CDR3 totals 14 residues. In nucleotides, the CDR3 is TGTGCCAGCAGCCAAGAGGGGGTAGCAGGAGGAGCTTTCTTT. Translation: CASSQEGVAGGAFF.

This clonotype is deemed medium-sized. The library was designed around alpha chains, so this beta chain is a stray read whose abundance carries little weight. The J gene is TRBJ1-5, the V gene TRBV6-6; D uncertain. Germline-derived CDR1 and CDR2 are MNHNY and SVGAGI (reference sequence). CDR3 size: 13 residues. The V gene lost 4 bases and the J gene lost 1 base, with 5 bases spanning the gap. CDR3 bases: TGTGCCAGCAGTTCTTGGAGCAATCAGCCCCAGCATTTT. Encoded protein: CASSSWSNQPQHF.